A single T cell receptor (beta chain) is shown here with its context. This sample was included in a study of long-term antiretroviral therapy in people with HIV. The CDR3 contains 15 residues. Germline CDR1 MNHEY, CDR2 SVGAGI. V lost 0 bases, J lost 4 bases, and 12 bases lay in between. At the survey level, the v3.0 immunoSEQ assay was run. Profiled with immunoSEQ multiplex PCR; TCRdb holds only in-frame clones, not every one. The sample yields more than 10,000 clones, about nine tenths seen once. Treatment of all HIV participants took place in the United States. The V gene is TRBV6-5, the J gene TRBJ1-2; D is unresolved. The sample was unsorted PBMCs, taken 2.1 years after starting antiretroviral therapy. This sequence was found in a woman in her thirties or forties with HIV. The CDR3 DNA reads TGTGCCAGCAGTTACTCGATCTTAGATGCCTATGGCTACACCTTC. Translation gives CASSYSILDAYGYTF.